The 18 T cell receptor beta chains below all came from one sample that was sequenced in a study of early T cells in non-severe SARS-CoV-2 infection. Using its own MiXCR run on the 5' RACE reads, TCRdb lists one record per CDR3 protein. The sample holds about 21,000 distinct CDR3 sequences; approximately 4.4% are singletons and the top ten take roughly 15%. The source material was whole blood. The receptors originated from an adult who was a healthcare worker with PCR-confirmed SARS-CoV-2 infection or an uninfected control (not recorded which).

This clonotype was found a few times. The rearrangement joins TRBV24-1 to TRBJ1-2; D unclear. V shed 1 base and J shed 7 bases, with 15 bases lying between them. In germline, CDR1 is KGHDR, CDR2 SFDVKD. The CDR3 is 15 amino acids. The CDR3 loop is CATSDFIGPTSGYTF. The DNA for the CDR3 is TGTGCCACCAGTGATTTTATTGGACCCACGAGTGGCTACACCTTC.

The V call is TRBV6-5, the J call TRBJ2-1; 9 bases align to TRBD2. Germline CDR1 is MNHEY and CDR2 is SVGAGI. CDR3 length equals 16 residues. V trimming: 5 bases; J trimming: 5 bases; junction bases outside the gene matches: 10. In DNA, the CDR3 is TGTGCCAGCAGTCCACGGGGGACTAGCAACAACAATGAGCAGTTCTTC. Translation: CASSPRGTSNNNEQFF.

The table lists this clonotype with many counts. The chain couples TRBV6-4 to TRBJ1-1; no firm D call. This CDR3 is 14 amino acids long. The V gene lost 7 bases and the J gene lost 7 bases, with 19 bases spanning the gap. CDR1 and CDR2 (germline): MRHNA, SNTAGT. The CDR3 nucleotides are TGTGCCAGCACCCCGAACCCCGGGTTAAGTGAAGCTTTCTTT. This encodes CASTPNPGLSEAFF.

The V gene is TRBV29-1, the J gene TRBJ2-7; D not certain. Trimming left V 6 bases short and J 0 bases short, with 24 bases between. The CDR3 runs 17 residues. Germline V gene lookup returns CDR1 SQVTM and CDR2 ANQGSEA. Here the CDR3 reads CSVPWQARLFSSYEQYF. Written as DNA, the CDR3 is TGCAGCGTCCCATGGCAGGCTCGCCTTTTTAGCTCCTACGAGCAGTACTTC.

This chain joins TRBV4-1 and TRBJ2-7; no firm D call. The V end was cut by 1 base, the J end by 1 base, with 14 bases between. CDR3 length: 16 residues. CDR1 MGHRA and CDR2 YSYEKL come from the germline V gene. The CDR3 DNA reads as TGCGCCAGCAGCCAAGTTAGGGCCGACTTATCCTACGAGCAGTACTTC. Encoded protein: CASSQVRADLSYEQYF.

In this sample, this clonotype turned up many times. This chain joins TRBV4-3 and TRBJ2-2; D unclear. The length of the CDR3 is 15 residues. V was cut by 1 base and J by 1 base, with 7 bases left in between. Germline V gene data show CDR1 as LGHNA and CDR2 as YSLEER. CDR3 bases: TGCGCCAGCAGCCAAGGGACGGTGAACACCGGGGAGCTGTTTTTT. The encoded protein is CASSQGTVNTGELFF.

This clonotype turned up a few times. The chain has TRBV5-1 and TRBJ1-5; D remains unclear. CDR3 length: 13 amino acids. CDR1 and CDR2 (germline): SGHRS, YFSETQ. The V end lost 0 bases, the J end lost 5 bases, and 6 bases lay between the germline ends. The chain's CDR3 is CASSLDVDQPQHF. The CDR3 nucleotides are TGCGCCAGCAGCTTGGACGTGGATCAGCCCCAGCATTTT.

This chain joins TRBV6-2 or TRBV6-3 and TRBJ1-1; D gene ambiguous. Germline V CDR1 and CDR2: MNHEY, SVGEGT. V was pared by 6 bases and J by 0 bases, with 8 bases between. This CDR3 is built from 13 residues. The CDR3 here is CASRGSMNTEAFF. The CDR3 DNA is TGTGCCAGCAGGGGGTCCATGAACACTGAAGCTTTCTTT.

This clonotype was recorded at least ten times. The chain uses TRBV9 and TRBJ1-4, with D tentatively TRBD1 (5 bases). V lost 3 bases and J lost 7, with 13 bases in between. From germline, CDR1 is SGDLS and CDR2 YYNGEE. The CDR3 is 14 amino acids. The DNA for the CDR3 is TGTGCCAGCAGCGCGCTTCAGGGATTTGAAAAACTGTTTTTT. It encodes CASSALQGFEKLFF. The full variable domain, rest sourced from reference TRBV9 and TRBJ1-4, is DSGVTQTPKHLITATGQRVTLRCSPRSGDLSVYWYQQSLDQGLQFLIQYYNGEERAKGNILERFSAQQFPDLHSELNLSSLELGDSALYFCASSALQGFEKLFFGSGTQLSVL.

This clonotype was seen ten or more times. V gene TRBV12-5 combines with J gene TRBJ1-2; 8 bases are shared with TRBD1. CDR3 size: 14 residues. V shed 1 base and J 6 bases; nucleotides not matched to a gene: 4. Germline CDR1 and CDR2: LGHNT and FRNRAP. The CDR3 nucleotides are TGTGCTAGTGGTTTGGGGACAGGGAGGCATGGCTACACCTTC. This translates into CASGLGTGRHGYTF. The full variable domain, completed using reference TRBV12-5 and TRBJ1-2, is DARVTQTPRHKVTEMGQEVTMRCQPILGHNTVFWYRQTMMQGLELLAYFRNRAPLDDSGMPKDRFSAEMPDATLATLKIQPSEPRDSAVYFCASGLGTGRHGYTFGSGTRLTVV.

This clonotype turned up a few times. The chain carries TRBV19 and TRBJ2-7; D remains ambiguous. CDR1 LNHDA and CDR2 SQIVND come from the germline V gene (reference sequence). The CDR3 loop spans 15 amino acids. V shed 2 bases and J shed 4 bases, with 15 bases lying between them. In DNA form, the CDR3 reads TGTGCCAGTAGTATAACCGGCCTGCCCATATACGAGCAGTACTTC. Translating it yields CASSITGLPIYEQYF.

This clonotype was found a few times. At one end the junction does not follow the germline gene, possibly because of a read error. The CDR3 region has the DNA TGTGCCAGCAGCCTAGATGCCAGGGGCCATGGCTACACCTTC. Translated, it gives CASSLDARGHGYTF. The genes are TRBV11-3 and TRBJ1-2, with D possibly being TRBD1 (6 bases). Germline CDR1 SGHNT, CDR2 YENEEA. The CDR3 runs 14 residues.

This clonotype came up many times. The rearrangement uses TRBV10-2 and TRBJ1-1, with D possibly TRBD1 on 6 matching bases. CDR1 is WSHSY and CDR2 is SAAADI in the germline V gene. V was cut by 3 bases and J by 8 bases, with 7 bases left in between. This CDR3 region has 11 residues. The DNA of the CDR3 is TGCGCCAGCAGTGAAGGGGGGGAAGCTTTCTTT. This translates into CASSEGGEAFF.

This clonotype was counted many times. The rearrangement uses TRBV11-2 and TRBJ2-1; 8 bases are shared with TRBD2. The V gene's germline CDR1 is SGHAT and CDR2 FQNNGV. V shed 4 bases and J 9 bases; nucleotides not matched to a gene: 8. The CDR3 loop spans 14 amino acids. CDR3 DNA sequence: TGTGCCAGCAGCTCCGGGACTAGGCAAAGTGAGCAGTTCTTC. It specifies CASSSGTRQSEQFF.

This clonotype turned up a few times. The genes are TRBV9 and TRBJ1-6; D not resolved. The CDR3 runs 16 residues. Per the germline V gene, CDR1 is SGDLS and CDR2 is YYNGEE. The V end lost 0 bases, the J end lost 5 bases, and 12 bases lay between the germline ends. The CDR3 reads CASSVAAGFHNSPLHF. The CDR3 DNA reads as TGTGCCAGCAGCGTAGCAGCGGGTTTCCATAATTCACCCCTCCACTTT.

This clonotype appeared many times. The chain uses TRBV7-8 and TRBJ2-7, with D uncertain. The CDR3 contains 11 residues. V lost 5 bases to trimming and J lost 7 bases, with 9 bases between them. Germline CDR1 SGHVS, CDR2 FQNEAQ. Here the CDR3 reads CASSPSEEQYF. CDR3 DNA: TGTGCCAGCAGCCCGTCGGAAGAGCAGTACTTC.

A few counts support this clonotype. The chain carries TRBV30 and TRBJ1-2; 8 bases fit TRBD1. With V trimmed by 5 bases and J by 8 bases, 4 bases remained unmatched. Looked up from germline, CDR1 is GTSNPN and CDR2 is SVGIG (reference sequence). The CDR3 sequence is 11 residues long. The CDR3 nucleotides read TGTGCCTGGTTACAGGGGGAGGGCTACACCTTC. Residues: CAWLQGEGYTF.

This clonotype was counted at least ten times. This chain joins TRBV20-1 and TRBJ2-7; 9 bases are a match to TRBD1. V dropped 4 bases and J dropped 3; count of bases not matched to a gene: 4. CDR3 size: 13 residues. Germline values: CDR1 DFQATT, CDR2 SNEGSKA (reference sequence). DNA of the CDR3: TGCAGTGCTAATCCGGACAGGGGCTACGAGCAGTACTTC. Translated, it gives CSANPDRGYEQYF.